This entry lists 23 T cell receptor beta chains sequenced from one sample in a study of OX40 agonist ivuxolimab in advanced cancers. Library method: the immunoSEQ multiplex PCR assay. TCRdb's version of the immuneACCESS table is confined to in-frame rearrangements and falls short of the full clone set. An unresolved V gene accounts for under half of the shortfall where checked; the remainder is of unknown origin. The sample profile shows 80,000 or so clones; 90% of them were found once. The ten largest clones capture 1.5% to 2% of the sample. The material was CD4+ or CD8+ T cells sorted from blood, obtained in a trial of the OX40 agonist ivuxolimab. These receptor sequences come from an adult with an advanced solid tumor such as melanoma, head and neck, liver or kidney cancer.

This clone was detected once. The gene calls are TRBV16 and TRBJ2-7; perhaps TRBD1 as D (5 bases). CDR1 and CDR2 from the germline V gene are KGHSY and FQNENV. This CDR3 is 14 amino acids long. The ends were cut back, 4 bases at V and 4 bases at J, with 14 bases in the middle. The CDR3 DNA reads TGTGCCAGCAGCCCCAGGGTCGACAGTTACGAGCAGTACTTC. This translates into CASSPRVDSYEQYF. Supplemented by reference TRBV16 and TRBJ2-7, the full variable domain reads GEEVAQTPKHLVRGEGQKAKLYCAPIKGHSYVFWYQQVLKNEFKFLISFQNENVFDETGMPKERFSAKCLPNSPCSLEIQATKLEDSAVYFCASSPRVDSYEQYFGPGTRLTVT.

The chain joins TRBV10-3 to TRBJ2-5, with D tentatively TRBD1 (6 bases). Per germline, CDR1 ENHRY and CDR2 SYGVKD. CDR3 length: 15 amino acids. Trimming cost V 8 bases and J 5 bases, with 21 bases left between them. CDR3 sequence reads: CAIASSQGALETQYF. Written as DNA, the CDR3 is TGTGCCATCGCCAGCTCACAGGGCGCGCTGGAGACCCAGTACTTC.

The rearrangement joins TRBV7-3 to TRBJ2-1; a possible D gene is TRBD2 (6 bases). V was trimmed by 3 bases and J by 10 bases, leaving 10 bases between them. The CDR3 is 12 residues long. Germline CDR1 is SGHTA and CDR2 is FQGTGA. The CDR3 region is CASSFRSGEQFF. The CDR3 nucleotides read TGTGCCAGCAGCTTTCGTAGCGGAGAGCAGTTCTTC.

The CDR3: CASSEIYGGRNEQFF. The CDR3 nucleotides are TGTGCCAGCAGTGAAATATATGGCGGGAGGAATGAGCAGTTCTTC. The V call is TRBV6-4, the J call TRBJ2-1; 8 bases align to TRBD2. Germline assignment: CDR1 MRHNA and CDR2 SNTAGT. V trimming: 3 bases; J trimming: 7 bases; junction bases outside the gene matches: 8. This CDR3 contains 15 residues.

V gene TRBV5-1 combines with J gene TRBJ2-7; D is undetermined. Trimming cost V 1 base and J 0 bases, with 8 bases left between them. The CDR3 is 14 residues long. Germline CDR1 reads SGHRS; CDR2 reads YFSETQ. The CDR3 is CASSLTPSSYEQYF. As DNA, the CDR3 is TGCGCCAGCAGCTTGACTCCGAGCTCCTACGAGCAGTACTTC.

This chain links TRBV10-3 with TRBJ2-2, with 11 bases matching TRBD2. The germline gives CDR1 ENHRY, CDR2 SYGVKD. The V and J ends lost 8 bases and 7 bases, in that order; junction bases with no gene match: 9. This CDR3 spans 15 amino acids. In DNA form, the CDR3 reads TGTGCCATCCCCCCTAGCGGGAGGCCGGTCGGGGAGCTGTTTTTT. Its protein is CAIPPSGRPVGELFF.

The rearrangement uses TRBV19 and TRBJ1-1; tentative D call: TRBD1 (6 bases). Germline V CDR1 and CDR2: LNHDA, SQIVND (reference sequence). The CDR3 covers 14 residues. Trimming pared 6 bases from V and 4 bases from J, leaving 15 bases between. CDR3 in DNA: TGTGCCAGTAGCGGCGGGGGGGGCGGCACTGAAGCTTTCTTT. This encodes CASSGGGGGTEAFF.

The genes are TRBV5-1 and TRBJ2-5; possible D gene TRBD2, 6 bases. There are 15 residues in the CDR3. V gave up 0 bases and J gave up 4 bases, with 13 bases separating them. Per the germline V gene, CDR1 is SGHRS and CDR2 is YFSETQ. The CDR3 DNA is TGCGCCAGCAGCTTGGCAGGGTGGGGAGGAGAGACCCAGTACTTC. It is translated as CASSLAGWGGETQYF.

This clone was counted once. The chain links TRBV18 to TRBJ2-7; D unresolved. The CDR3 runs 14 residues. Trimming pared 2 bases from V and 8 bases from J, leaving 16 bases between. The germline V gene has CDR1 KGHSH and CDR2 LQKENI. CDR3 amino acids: CASSPETPSTKQYF. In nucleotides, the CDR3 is TGTGCCAGCTCACCAGAAACTCCCTCTACCAAGCAGTACTTC.

In DNA form, the CDR3 reads TGTGCCAGCTCACCACTAACTAGCGGGAGTCAGACAGATACGCAGTATTTT. Translating gives CASSPLTSGSQTDTQYF. This chain links TRBV18 with TRBJ2-3, with TRBD2 identical over 11 bases. Germline assignment: CDR1 KGHSH and CDR2 LQKENI. This CDR3 is 17 amino acids long. Trimming took 1 base from V and 3 from J; bases not matched to a gene: 6.

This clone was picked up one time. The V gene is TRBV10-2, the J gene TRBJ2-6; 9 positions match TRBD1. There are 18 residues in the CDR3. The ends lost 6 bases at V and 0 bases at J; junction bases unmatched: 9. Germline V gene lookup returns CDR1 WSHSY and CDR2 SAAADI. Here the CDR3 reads CASRPAGTGSSGANVLTF. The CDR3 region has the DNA TGCGCCAGCAGACCGGCCGGGACAGGGTCCTCTGGGGCCAACGTCCTGACTTTC.

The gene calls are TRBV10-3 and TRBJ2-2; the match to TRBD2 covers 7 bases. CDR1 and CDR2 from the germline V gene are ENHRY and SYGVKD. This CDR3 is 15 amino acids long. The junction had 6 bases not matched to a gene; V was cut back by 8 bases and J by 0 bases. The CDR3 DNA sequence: TGTGCCATCGGTTACGGGGGGACGAACACCGGGGAGCTGTTTTTT. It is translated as CAIGYGGTNTGELFF.

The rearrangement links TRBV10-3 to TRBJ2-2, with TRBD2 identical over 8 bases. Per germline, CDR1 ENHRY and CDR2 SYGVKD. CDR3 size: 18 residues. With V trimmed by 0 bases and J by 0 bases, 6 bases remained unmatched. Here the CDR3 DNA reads TGTGCCATCAGTGAGTCCCCCGGGAGGGCCACGAACACCGGGGAGCTGTTTTTT. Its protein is CAISESPGRATNTGELFF.

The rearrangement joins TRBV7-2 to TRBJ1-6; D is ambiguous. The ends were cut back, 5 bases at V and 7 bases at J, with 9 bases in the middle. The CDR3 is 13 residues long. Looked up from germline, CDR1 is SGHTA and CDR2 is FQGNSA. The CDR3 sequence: CASSVTGNSPLHF. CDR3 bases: TGTGCCAGCAGCGTAACGGGGAATTCACCCCTCCACTTT. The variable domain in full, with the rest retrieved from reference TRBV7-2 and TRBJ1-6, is GAGVSQSPSNKVTEKGKDVELRCDPISGHTALYWYRQSLGQGLEFLIYFQGNSAPDKSGLPSDRFSAERTGGSVSTLTIQRTQQEDSAVYLCASSVTGNSPLHFGNGTRLTVT.

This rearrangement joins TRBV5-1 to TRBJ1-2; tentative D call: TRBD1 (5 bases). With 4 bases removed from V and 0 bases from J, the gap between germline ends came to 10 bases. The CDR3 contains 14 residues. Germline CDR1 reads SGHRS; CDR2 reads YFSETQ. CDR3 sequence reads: CASSPGQSNYGYTF. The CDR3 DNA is TGCGCCAGCAGCCCCGGACAATCTAACTATGGCTACACCTTC.

The CDR3 region is CATSREPRDGQPQHF. The CDR3 DNA follows: TGTGCCACCAGCAGAGAGCCCCGGGACGGTCAGCCCCAGCATTTT. The chain uses TRBV15 and TRBJ1-5; D possibly corresponds to TRBD1 (5 bases). CDR1 is LNHNV and CDR2 is YYDKDF in the germline V gene (reference sequence). This CDR3 spans 15 amino acids. V was cut by 0 bases and J by 6 bases, with 12 bases left in between.

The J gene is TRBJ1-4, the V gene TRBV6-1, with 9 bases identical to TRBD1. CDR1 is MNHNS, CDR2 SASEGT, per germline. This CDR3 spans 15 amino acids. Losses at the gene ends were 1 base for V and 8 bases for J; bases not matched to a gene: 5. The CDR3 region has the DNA TGTGCCAGCAGTGAAGTCGGGGACAGGGCGGAAAAACTGTTTTTT. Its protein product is CASSEVGDRAEKLFF.

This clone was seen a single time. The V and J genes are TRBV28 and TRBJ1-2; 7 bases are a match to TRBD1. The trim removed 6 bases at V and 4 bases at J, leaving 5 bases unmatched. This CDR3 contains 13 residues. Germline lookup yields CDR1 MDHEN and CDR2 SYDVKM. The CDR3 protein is CASRGGTAYGYTF. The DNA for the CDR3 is TGTGCCAGCAGGGGGGGGACAGCCTATGGCTACACCTTC.

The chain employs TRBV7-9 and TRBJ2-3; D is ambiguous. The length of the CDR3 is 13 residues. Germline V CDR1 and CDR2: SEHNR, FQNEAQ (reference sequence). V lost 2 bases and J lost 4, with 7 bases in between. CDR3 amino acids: CASSLIYPDTQYF. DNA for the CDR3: TGTGCCAGCAGCTTAATATATCCAGATACGCAGTATTTT.

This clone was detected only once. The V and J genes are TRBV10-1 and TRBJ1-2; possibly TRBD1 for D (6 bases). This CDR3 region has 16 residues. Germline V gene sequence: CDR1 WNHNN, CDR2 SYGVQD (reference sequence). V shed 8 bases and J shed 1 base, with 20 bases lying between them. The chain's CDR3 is CASPKGDGDNNYGYTF. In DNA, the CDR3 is TGCGCCAGCCCTAAGGGGGACGGCGATAATAACTATGGCTACACCTTC.

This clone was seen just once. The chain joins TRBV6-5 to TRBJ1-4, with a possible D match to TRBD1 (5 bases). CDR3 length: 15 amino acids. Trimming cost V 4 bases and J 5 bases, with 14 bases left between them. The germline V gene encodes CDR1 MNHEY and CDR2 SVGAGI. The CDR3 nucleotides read TGTGCCAGCAGTTCCACCGGGGCAGTGAATGAAAAACTGTTTTTT. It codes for CASSSTGAVNEKLFF.

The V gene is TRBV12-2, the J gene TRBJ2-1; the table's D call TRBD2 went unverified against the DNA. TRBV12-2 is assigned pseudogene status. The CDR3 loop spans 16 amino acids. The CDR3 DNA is TGTGCAAGTCGCTTAGCGCCCGGGTTTCCCTACAATGAGCAGTTCTTC. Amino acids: CASRLAPGFPYNEQFF.

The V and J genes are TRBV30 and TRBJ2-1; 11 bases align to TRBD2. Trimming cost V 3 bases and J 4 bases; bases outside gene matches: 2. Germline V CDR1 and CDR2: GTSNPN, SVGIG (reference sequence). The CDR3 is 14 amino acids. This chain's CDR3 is CAWSRLAGYNEQFF. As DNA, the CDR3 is TGTGCCTGGAGCCGACTAGCGGGGTACAATGAGCAGTTCTTC.